These T cell receptor beta chains were read from a single sample in a study of beta chain features in type 1 diabetes. Assay used: immunoSEQ multiplex PCR; TCRdb lists only in-frame clones, some missing. Here the sample spans more than 100,000 clones, about a sixth being singletons. The sequenced sample consisted of central memory CD4+ T cells from blood. The source of these receptors is a man younger than 45 with type 1 diabetes. Both conserved end residues are part of each CDR3. The D gene is left open where the match is weak. Not all rows give a size; the values are once, few, many and, for expanded clones, a class.

few,TRBJ2-3,TRBV11-2,-,TGTGCCAGCAGCCCCTTTGGTTCAGATACGCAGTATTTT,CASSPFGSDTQYF
-,TRBJ2-3,TRBV4-3,TRBD2,TGCGCCAGCAGCAACTTAGGACTAGCGGAAGACACAGATACGCAGTATTTT,CASSNLGLAEDTDTQYF
-,TRBJ1-2,TRBV30,-,TGTGCCTGGAGTTCCGACGCTAACTATGGCTACACCTTC,CAWSSDANYGYTF
few,TRBJ2-2,TRBV30,TRBD2,TGTGCCTGGAGTTCACCGGGACTAGCGGCGAACACCGGGGAGCTGTTTTTT,CAWSSPGLAANTGELFF
-,TRBJ1-5,TRBV4-2,-,TGTGCCAGCAGCCCAACCCCGGGGGCCCGCAATCAGCCCCAGCATTTT,CASSPTPGARNQPQHF
-,TRBJ2-7,TRBV7-8,-,TGTGCCAGCAGCTTATTCGGACAGCCCAACGAGCAGTACTTC,CASSLFGQPNEQYF
few,TRBJ2-1,TRBV18,-,TGTGCCAGCTCACCAAGCAGGGAGCAGTTCTTC,CASSPSREQFF
-,TRBJ2-3,TRBV7-2,TRBD2,TGTGCCAGCAGCTCATGGACTAGCGCTTCGGATACGCAGTATTTT,CASSSWTSASDTQYF
-,TRBJ2-5,TRBV5-1,TRBD1,TGCGCCAGCAGCTTGGCAGGACAGGCTCAAGAGACCCAGTACTTC,CASSLAGQAQETQYF
-,TRBJ2-5,TRBV14,-,TGTGCCAGCAGCCAGAAAACCAGGGGAGAGACCCAGTACTTC,CASSQKTRGETQYF
-,TRBJ1-4,TRBV27,TRBD1,TGTGCCAGCCGAAGGGGGCGGAATGAAAAACTGTTTTTT,CASRRGRNEKLFF
-,TRBJ2-5,TRBV5-5,TRBD1,TGTGCCAGCAGCCAGCGGACAGGGAGAGGGGAGACCCAGTACTTC,CASSQRTGRGETQYF
few,TRBJ2-5,TRBV27,-,TGTGCCAGCAGTGCGACAGTCCCCAGGGAGACCCAGTACTTC,CASSATVPRETQYF
few,TRBJ2-5,TRBV7-9,-,TGTGCCAGCAGCTTAGCGACAAGGGCCACCGAGTACTTC,CASSLATRATEYF
-,TRBJ2-7,TRBV4-3,TRBD1,TGCGCCAGCAGCCAGAAGACAGGGGCCTACGAGCAGTACTTC,CASSQKTGAYEQYF
few,TRBJ1-6,TRBV2,-,TGTGCCAGCAGTGGGAAACGGGACGGTAATTCACCCCTCCACTTT,CASSGKRDGNSPLHF